This T cell receptor beta chain stems from a study of blood T cell repertoires in COVID-19. Study background: Two negative PCRs, clearance, or symptom resolution characterized the recovered Cohort 3 donors. There were acute and convalescent COVID-19 samples, and they came from the United States, Italy and Spain. T cells, B-cell-depleted T cells, or PBMCs provided the cDNA or gDNA that served as material.

The authors' processing: Scientists estimated how many nucleated cells there were by amplifying reference gene primers. TCRdb's table, derived via immunoSEQ multiplex PCR, lists solely in-frame clones and lacks some. The V and J calls and the clone size are those of that table, but D and trimming were determined from the DNA. The sample consists of fewer than 250,000 clones, over 75% of them appearing once. Trimming cost V 4 bases and J 6 bases, with 11 bases left between them. CDR3 length: 13 amino acids. The germline CDR1 and CDR2 sequences are SEHNR and FQNEAQ (reference sequence). Sequencing input: PBMCs or T cells enriched from blood (not recorded which). The rearrangement uses TRBV7-9 and TRBJ2-3; TRBD1 might be the D (5 bases). This clonotype originated in a man aged 25-40 years in a cohort exposed to, infected with or recovered from COVID-19 (not recorded which). CDR3 nucleotides: TGTGCCAGCAGCTCCACCCGACAGGATACGCAGTATTTT. As protein: CASSSTRQDTQYF. Variable domain in full (rest from reference TRBV7-9 and TRBJ2-3): DTGVSQNPRHKITKRGQNVTFRCDPISEHNRLYWYRQTLGQGPEFLTYFQNEAQLEKSRLLSDRFSAERPKGSFSTLEIQRTEQGDSAMYLCASSSTRQDTQYFGPGTRLTVL.